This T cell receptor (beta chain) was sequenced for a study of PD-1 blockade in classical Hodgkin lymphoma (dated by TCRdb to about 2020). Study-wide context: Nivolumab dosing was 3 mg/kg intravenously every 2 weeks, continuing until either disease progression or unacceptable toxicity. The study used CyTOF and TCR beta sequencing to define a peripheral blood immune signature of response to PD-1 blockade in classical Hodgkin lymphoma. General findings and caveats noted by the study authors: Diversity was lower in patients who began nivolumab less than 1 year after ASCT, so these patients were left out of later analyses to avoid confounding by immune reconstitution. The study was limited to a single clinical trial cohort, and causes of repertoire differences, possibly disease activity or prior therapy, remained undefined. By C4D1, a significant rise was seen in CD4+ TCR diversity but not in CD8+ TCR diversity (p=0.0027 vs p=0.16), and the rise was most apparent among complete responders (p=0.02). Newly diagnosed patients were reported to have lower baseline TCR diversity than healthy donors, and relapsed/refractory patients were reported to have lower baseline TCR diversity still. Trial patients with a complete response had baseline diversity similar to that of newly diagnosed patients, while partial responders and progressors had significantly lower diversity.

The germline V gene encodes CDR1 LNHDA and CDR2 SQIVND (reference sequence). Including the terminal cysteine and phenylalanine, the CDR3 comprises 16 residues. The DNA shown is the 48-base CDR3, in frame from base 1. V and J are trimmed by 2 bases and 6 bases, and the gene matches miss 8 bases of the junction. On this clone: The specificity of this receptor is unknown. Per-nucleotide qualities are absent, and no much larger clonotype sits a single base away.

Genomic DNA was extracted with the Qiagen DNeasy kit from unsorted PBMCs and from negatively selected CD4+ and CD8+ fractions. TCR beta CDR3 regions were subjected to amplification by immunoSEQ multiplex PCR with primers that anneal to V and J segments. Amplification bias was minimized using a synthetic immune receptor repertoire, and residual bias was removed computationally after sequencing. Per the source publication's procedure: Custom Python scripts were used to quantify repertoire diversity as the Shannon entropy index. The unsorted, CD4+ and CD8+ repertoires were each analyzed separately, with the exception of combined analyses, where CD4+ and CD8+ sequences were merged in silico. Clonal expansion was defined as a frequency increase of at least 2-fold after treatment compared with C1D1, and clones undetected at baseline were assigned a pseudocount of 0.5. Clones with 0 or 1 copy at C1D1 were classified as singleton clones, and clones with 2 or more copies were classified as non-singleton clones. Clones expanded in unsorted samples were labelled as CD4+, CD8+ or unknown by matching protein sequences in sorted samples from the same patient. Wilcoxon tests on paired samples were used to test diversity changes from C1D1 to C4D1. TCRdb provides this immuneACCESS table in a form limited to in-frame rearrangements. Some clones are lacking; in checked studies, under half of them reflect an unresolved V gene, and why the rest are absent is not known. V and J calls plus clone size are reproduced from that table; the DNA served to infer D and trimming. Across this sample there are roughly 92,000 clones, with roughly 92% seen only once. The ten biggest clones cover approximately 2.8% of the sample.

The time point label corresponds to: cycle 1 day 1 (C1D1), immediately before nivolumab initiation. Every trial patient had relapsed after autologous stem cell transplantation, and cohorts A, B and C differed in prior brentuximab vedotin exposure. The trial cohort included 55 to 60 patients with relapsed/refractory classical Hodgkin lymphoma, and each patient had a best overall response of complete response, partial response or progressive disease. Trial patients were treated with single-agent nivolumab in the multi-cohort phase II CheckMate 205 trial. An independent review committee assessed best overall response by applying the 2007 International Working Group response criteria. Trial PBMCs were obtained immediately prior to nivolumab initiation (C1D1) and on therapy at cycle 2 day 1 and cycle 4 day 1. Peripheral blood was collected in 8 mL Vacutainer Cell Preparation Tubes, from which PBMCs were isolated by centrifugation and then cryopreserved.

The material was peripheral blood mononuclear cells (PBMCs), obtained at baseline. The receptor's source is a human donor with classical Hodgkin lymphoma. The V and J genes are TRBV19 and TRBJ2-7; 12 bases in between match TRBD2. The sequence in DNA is TGTGCCAGTAGTATACGGCTAGCGGGAGGGCTATCCGAGCAGTACTTC. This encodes CASSIRLAGGLSEQYF. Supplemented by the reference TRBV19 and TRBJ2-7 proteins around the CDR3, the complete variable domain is DGGITQSPKYLFRKEGQNVTLSCEQNLNHDAMYWYRQDPGQGLRLIYYSQIVNDFQKGDIAEGYSVSREKKESFPLTVTSAQKNPTAFYLCASSIRLAGGLSEQYFGPGTRLTVT.